The 11 T cell receptor beta chains below all came from one sample that was sequenced in a study of shared clonotypes between healthy human individuals. Method: immunoSEQ multiplex PCR; TCRdb's copy keeps in-frame clones and lacks some. The sample comprises approximately 1,000,000 clones, around 78% of which are singletons, and 0.4% to 0.55% rests with the top ten. The material sequenced was memory CD4+ T cells from PBMCs. The subset: CD45RA-negative fraction. These receptor sequences come from a man between 18 and 29 years old in good health. Some clones in this sample may be carry-over from other donors' samples.

V usage is TRBV7-8 and J usage is TRBJ1-2; 7 bases fit TRBD1. The CDR3 extends over 15 amino acids. Germline CDR1 SGHVS, CDR2 FQNEAQ. Germline trimming cut 3 bases from V and 3 bases from J; bases unmatched to any gene: 7. CDR3 amino acids: CASSLTGNPYYGYTF. The CDR3 region has the DNA TGTGCCAGCAGCTTGACAGGGAACCCTTACTATGGCTACACCTTC.

V and J are TRBV28 and TRBJ1-1; 7 bases match TRBD1. Germline V lookup: CDR1 MDHEN, CDR2 SYDVKM. V lost 11 bases to trimming and J lost 7 bases; unmatched junction nucleotides: 7. The CDR3 totals 11 residues. The CDR3 sequence: CAGRGRGEAFF. Here the CDR3 DNA reads TGTGCCGGAAGGGGGCGGGGTGAAGCTTTCTTT.

The chain has TRBV4-2 and TRBJ2-1; D remains ambiguous. The CDR3 covers 16 residues. Trimming pared 4 bases from V and 0 bases from J, leaving 13 bases between. Germline CDR1 is LGHNA and CDR2 is YNFKEQ. CDR3 nucleotides: TGTGCCAGCAGCCGAGAACTCGACGTCTCCTACAATGAGCAGTTCTTC. Translation gives CASSRELDVSYNEQFF.

This clone was counted a few times. This chain joins TRBV18 and TRBJ1-1; D remains unclear. The CDR3 is 17 amino acids. Germline V lookup: CDR1 KGHSH, CDR2 LQKENI. Trimming pared 3 bases from V and 3 bases from J, leaving 20 bases between. CDR3 bases: TGTGCCAGCTCACCGATTTCCGGACGGCAAGTCCACACTGAAGCTTTCTTT. Translated: CASSPISGRQVHTEAFF.

V gene TRBV28 combines with J gene TRBJ2-4, with unresolved D. Trimming removed 8 bases from V and 7 bases from J, with 15 bases in between. The V gene's germline CDR1 is MDHEN and CDR2 SYDVKM. This CDR3 has 13 residues. In DNA, the CDR3 is TGTGCCAGCTGGAGTGGGATGGCGAACATTCAGTACTTC. Amino acid sequence: CASWSGMANIQYF.

This clone was detected a few times. CDR3 in amino acids: CSVMTGGTEAFF. The CDR3, as DNA: TGCAGCGTTATGACAGGGGGCACTGAAGCTTTCTTT. The V call is TRBV29-1, the J call TRBJ1-1, with 9 bases matching TRBD1. V lost 5 bases, J lost 4 bases, and 2 bases stayed unmatched. The CDR3 length is 12 residues. Looked up from germline, CDR1 is SQVTM and CDR2 is ANQGSEA.

The rearrangement uses TRBV2 and TRBJ2-2; 15 bases are shared with TRBD2. The CDR3 extends over 18 amino acids. After removal of 4 bases from V and 7 bases from J, the junction contained 10 bases not matched to a gene. CDR1 and CDR2 (germline): SNHLY, FYNNEI. CDR3 residues: CASSVFGTSGRLVGELFF. The CDR3 coding sequence is TGTGCCAGCAGTGTATTCGGGACTAGCGGGAGGCTGGTCGGGGAGCTGTTTTTT.

This chain joins TRBV2 and TRBJ1-1; the D is unclear. CDR3 length: 14 residues. Trimming removed 7 bases at V and 5 bases at J, with 17 bases between. Germline values: CDR1 SNHLY, CDR2 FYNNEI. DNA of the CDR3: TGTGCCAGCACCGACCGAGGAGGAGGAACTGAAGCTTTCTTT. As protein: CASTDRGGGTEAFF.

V is TRBV11-2 and J is TRBJ2-7; D uncertain. Deletions cut 3 bases from V and 2 bases from J, with 20 bases between. In germline, CDR1 is SGHAT, CDR2 FQNNGV. This CDR3 is 17 amino acids long. CDR3 coding DNA: TGTGCCAGCAGCTTGTTACAAGGTGTTTGGCGCCCCTACGAGCAGTACTTC. Its protein product is CASSLLQGVWRPYEQYF.

Turning to this clone: This sample includes further DNA sequences coding for the same CDR3. The gene calls are TRBV5-1 and TRBJ2-5, with 15 nucleotides matching TRBD2. Germline V gives CDR1 SGHRS, CDR2 YFSETQ. CDR3 length: 15 amino acids. J was trimmed by 5 bases and V by 4 bases; bases with no gene match: 3. The CDR3: CASSPGTSGGETQYF. In DNA, the CDR3 is TGCGCCAGCAGCCCGGGGACTAGCGGGGGGGAGACCCAGTACTTC.

This clone was detected only once. Other DNA variants within this sample encode the same CDR3. This chain connects TRBV2 to TRBJ2-3; possibly TRBD2 for D (5 bases). The V gene's germline CDR1 is SNHLY and CDR2 FYNNEI. CDR3 length: 12 residues. The V end was cut by 4 bases, the J end by 5 bases, with 7 bases between. The CDR3 sequence: CASSGEGDTQYF. The CDR3 DNA follows: TGTGCCAGCAGTGGAGAGGGAGATACGCAGTATTTT. Filled out from reference TRBV2 and TRBJ2-3, the complete variable domain reads EPEVTQTPSHQVTQMGQEVILRCVPISNHLYFYWYRQILGQKVEFLVSFYNNEISEKSEIFDDQFSVERPDGSNFTLKIRSTKLEDSAMYFCASSGEGDTQYFGPGTRLTVL.